This entry concerns a single T cell receptor beta chain. What it binds is unknown. The CDR3 is 18 amino acids. J lost 7 bases, V lost 1 base, and 15 bases had no gene match. Per the germline V gene, CDR1 is SGHRS and CDR2 is YFSETQ. These data belong to a study of cytomegalovirus exposure and HLA in healthy donors. Across the whole study: The same platform was used for the 110 or so validation repertoires as for the approximately 670 first-cohort repertoires, as reported in a later analysis. General study results and limits: TCR beta chains numbering some 160 were designated cytomegalovirus-associated. Three of the chains that were CMV-associated were confirmed in vitro to be specific for CMV antigens.

Method: immunoSEQ multiplex PCR; TCRdb's copy keeps in-frame clones and lacks some. The table records about 130,000 clones, just under 90% of them present only once. The sample consisted of PBMCs. The chain uses TRBV5-1 and TRBJ2-2, with 8 bases that match TRBD1. This TCR came from a woman aged 25-40 years in good health and CMV-seropositive. The CDR3 here is CASSLRNFWAGGNGELFF. The CDR3 DNA reads TGCGCCAGCAGCTTGAGGAACTTTTGGGCAGGGGGCAACGGGGAGCTGTTTTTT.